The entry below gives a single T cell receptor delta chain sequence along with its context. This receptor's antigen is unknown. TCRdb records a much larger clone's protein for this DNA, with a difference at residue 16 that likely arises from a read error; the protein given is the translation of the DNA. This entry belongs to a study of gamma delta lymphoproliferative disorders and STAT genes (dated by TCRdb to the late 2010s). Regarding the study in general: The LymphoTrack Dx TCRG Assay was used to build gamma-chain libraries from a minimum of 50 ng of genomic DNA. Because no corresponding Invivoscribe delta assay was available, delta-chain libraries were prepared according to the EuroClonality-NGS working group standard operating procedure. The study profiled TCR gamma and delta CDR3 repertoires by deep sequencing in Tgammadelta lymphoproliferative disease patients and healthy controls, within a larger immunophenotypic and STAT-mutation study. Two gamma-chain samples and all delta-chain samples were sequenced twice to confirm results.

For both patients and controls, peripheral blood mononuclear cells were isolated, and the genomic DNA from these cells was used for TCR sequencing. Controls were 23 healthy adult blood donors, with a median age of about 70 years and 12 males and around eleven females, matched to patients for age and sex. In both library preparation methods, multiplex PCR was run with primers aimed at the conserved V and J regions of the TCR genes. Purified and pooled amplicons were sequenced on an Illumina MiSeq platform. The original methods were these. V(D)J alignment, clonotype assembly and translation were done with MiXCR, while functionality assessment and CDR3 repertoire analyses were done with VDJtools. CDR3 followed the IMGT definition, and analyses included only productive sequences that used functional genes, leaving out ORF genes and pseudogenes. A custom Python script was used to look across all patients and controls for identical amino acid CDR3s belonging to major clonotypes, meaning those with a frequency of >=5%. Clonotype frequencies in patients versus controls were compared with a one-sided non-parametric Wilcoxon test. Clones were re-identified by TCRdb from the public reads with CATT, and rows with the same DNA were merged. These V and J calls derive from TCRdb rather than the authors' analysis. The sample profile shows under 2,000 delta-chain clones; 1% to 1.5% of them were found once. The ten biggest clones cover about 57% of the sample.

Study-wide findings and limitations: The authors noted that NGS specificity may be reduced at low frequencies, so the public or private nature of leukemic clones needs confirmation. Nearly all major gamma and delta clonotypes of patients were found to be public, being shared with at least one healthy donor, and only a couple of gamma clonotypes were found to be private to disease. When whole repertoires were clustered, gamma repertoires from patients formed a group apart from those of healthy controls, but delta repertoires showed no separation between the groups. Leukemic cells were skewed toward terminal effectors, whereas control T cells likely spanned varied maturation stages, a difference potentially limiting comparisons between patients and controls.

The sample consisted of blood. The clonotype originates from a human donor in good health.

The CDR3 protein: CALGDVPRGWPLPYTNKLIF. The sequenced DNA is TGTGCTCTTGGGGACGTCCCCAGGGGGTGGCCGCTTCCCTACACCAATAAACTCATCTTT. The chain links TRDV1 with TRDJ1, with the D gene tentatively TRDD2 or TRDD3, based on 5 matching bases in each. From a lookup of the germline V gene, CDR1 and CDR2 are TSWWSYY and QGS. The CDR3 starts with the cysteine, ends with the phenylalanine, and has 20 residues. Only CDR3 DNA is held: 60 bases, read in frame from base 1.